One and the same sample provided the 13 T cell receptor beta chains below, sequenced in a study of response to subunit inactivated influenza vaccine. TCRdb re-analysed the RT-PCR reads in MiXCR, keeping a single row per CDR3 protein. Of under 500,000 distinct CDR3 sequences in the sample, roughly 9.8% are singletons; the top ten hold about an eighth. Sequenced material: PBMCs from blood, taken roughly 6 weeks after vaccination. These TCRs come from a man aged 45-65 years who received an inactivated influenza vaccine.

V and J are TRBV7-2 and TRBJ2-2; D unclear. V was clipped by 4 bases and J by 7 bases, with 10 bases between them. The germline gives CDR1 SGHTA, CDR2 FQGNSA. The length of the CDR3 is 13 residues. For the CDR3, the DNA is TGTGCCAGCAGCTCCGGTTGGGGCGGGGAGCTGTTTTTT. It codes for CASSSGWGGELFF.

This clonotype was observed a few times. V and J are TRBV4-1 and TRBJ2-1; D is perhaps TRBD2 (5 bases). This CDR3 has 14 amino acids. Looked up from germline, CDR1 is MGHRA and CDR2 is YSYEKL. Trimming removed 0 bases at V and 10 bases at J, with 13 bases between. CDR3 residues: CASSQDSGNLEQFF. CDR3 nucleotide sequence: TGCGCCAGCAGCCAAGATTCCGGGAATCTCGAGCAGTTCTTC.

The chain couples TRBV14 to TRBJ2-4, with 9 bases fitting TRBD1. CDR1 and CDR2 from the germline V gene are SGHDN and FVKESK. CDR3 length equals 16 residues. V lost 2 bases, J lost 3 bases, and 5 bases stayed unmatched. DNA for the CDR3: TGTGCCAGCAGCCAATCCGGGACAGGGTTCAAAAACATTCAGTACTTC. This sequence encodes CASSQSGTGFKNIQYF.

This chain joins TRBV5-1 and TRBJ2-2; D is unclear. CDR1 and CDR2 from the germline V gene are SGHRS and YFSETQ. This CDR3 has 15 residues. V lost 4 bases, J lost 0 bases, and 10 bases lay in between. CDR3 residues: CASSGTVSNTGELFF. CDR3 bases: TGCGCCAGCAGCGGAACAGTCTCGAACACCGGGGAGCTGTTTTTT.

V gene TRBV9 combines with J gene TRBJ2-5, with D possibly called TRBD1 or TRBD2 (6 bases each). This CDR3 region has 14 residues. Germline CDR1 reads SGDLS; CDR2 reads YYNGEE. V lost 4 bases and J 5 bases, leaving 15 bases between the germline ends. The CDR3 DNA sequence: TGTGCCAGCAGCCTCCGGGGGCATGGCGAGACCCAGTACTTC. It is translated as CASSLRGHGETQYF.

The chain recombines TRBV15 with TRBJ2-1, with D tentatively TRBD2 (6 bases). V lost 0 bases to trimming and J lost 3 bases, with 15 bases between them. The CDR3 extends over 17 amino acids. CDR1 and CDR2 from the germline V gene are LNHNV and YYDKDF (reference sequence). The CDR3: CATSRDPPSAYYNEQFF. The DNA of the CDR3 is TGTGCCACCAGCAGAGATCCCCCTAGCGCGTACTACAATGAGCAGTTCTTC.

The chain joins TRBV6-5 to TRBJ2-2, with no clear D. CDR1 is MNHEY, CDR2 SVGAGI, per germline. Trimming cost V 6 bases and J 4 bases, with 6 bases left between them. This CDR3 region has 12 residues. DNA for the CDR3: TGTGCCAGCAGCCGGACCACCGGGGAGCTGTTTTTT. Translation gives CASSRTTGELFF.

This clonotype showed up many times. This chain joins TRBV20-1 and TRBJ2-1, with 12 bases matching TRBD1. CDR3 size: 16 residues. V trimming: 4 bases; J trimming: 4 bases; junction bases outside the gene matches: 8. Germline V gene data show CDR1 as DFQATT and CDR2 as SNEGSKA (reference sequence). CDR3 sequence reads: CSAKDSGQGAYNEQFF. The CDR3 DNA reads TGCAGTGCTAAAGACTCGGGACAGGGGGCTTACAATGAGCAGTTCTTC.

This clonotype was observed a handful of times. The chain has TRBV20-1 and TRBJ1-2; the D gene is possibly TRBD1 (5 bases). The CDR3 totals 18 residues. Germline-derived CDR1 and CDR2 are DFQATT and SNEGSKA (reference sequence). Trimming took 0 bases from V and 4 from J, leaving 24 bases between them. CDR3 bases: TGCAGTGCTAGAGACGGGGGAAGGACCCCGGAGGTCGGCTATGGCTACACCTTC. As protein: CSARDGGRTPEVGYGYTF.

J is TRBJ2-2 and V is TRBV20-1, with no clear D. Germline V CDR1 and CDR2: DFQATT, SNEGSKA (reference sequence). Trimming pared 6 bases from V and 1 base from J, leaving 9 bases between. The length of the CDR3 is 13 residues. As DNA, the CDR3 is TGCAGTGCGGTAGTAGTGAACACCGGGGAGCTGTTTTTT. This translates into CSAVVVNTGELFF.

The sample holds a few counts of this clonotype. This may be a read error: a much more frequent sequence differs by one nucleotide. The chain is built from TRBV5-1 and TRBJ2-7; possibly TRBD1 for D (6 bases). With 0 bases removed from V and 0 bases from J, the gap between germline ends came to 7 bases. In germline, CDR1 is SGHRS, CDR2 YFSETQ. The CDR3 spans 14 residues. The CDR3 nucleotides read TGCGCCAGCAGCTTGGGACAGGACTCCTACGAGCAGTACTTC. This gives the protein CASSLGQDSYEQYF.

The gene calls are TRBV4-1 and TRBJ2-7, with a weak D call TRBD2 (6 bases). Germline V gives CDR1 MGHRA, CDR2 YSYEKL. This CDR3 spans 19 amino acids. V lost 7 bases to trimming and J lost 0 bases, with 28 bases between them. CDR3 loop: CASTPIVRVGGDHSYEQYF. The CDR3 bases are TGCGCCAGCACCCCCATAGTGAGGGTTGGCGGGGACCACTCCTACGAGCAGTACTTC.

The chain carries TRBV2 and TRBJ2-7; 8 nucleotides line up with TRBD1. Unmatched junction bases numbered 3, after V lost 7 bases and J lost 4 bases. The CDR3 contains 12 residues. Germline V gene lookup returns CDR1 SNHLY and CDR2 FYNNEI. The CDR3 spells CASIGQGYEQYF. CDR3 bases: TGTGCCAGCATTGGACAGGGATACGAGCAGTACTTC.